The sequence of this TCR beta chain was determined in a study of blood T cell repertoires in COVID-19. As for the study in general: Both acute and convalescent COVID-19 samples were obtained from the United States, Italy and Spain. T cells, B-cell-depleted T cells, or PBMCs supplied cDNA or gDNA.

As processed by the authors: Amplifying reference gene primers gave estimates of nucleated cell counts. Only in-frame clones appear in the TCRdb table, and some are missing; sequencing was by immunoSEQ multiplex PCR. Clone size and V and J calls were adopted from that table, with D and trimming inferred from the DNA. The sample lists more than 200,000 clones, around 84% occurring once. The Seattle patients joined while their infection was active and were tracked longitudinally afterward. CDR3 size: 16 residues. Germline CDR1 GTSNPN, CDR2 SVGIG (reference sequence). V shed 5 bases and J 4 bases; nucleotides not matched to a gene: 12.

This TCR was recovered from a woman aged 55-69 years with COVID-19, enrolled during active disease. The chain links TRBV30 to TRBJ1-5; 9 positions match TRBD1. The sequencing sample was made of peripheral blood. The CDR3 coding sequence is TGTGCCTGGGAATCCGGGACAGGGAATCGTAATCAGCCCCAGCATTTT. The encoded protein is CAWESGTGNRNQPQHF.